The TCR beta chain described here comes from a study of vaccination and CD4 T cells after COVID-19 (dated by TCRdb to about 2022). Study-wide context: Every convalescent patient had a positive nasal swab PCR test for SARS-CoV-2, with mild disease in nine or ten patients and severe disease in one. Six males and four females were included in the convalescent cohort, with two Hispanic individuals, seven Caucasians, two Asians and one multiracial person represented. Each participant got two doses of either the Pfizer-BioNTech BNT162b2 vaccine (n=8) or the Moderna mRNA-1273 vaccine (n=2). Post-COVID blood samples from convalescent patients were collected a median of approximately 100 days after diagnosis, with a range of roughly 30 to 170 days. Post-vaccine blood samples were taken a median of around 77 days after the second vaccine dose, with a range of 14 to 241 days. Overlapping spike peptide pools from SARS-CoV-2 and from the common cold coronaviruses HCoV-NL63, HCoV-OC43 and HCoV-229E were used as culture stimuli. In control cultures, a CEFX viral epitope pool was used as positive control, an HIV-1 Nef peptide pool was used as negative control, or no peptide was added. The spike-specific CD4+ TCR repertoire was compared before and after mRNA vaccination in over 9 COVID-19 convalescent patients and a handful of infection-naive healthy vaccine recipients.

CDR1 is given as GTSNPN and CDR2 as SVGIG, both from the germline V gene (reference sequence). From the cysteine through the phenylalanine, the CDR3 covers 13 amino acids. Of the read, only the CDR3 DNA is kept; its 39 bases are in frame from base 1. V was cut back by 1 base and J by 8 bases, leaving a gap of 9 bases between them. Here is what the overall study found, with its caveats: Relatively few convalescent patients were included in the study, and early timepoints after natural infection were not analyzed. Nearly all vaccine-specific clones in convalescent patients (304 of 307) were mono-reactive for SARS-CoV-2 spike rather than cross-reactive with common cold coronaviruses. The median count of SARS-CoV-2-reactive clonotypes went up from approximately 22 after infection to 30 to 40 after vaccination, although the change was not significant. Among convalescent patients, a median roughly 84% of the SARS-CoV-2-reactive clones seen after vaccination appeared only after vaccination, which suggests priming specific to the vaccine.

Library preparation was by PCR. At the Johns Hopkins FTIC core, DNA from the cultured CD4+ T cells underwent TCR sequencing with the Oncomine TCR Beta short-read assay. The QIAamp micro DNA kit was used to extract genomic DNA from the cultured CD4+ T cells. Oncomine TCR Beta libraries from cultured CD4+ T cells were pooled using unique dual indexes and sequenced on an Illumina iSeq 100. Per the authors' processing: Non-productive sequences were filtered out, and CDR3s that did not start with C, did not end with F or W, or were shorter than 7 amino acids were discarded. Antigen-specific clonotypes were identified with the MANAFEST web application by comparing peptide-stimulated wells with reference and other culture wells. Positive clones required FDR below 0.05, an odds ratio above 5, and productive frequency above 0.1% in at least two of three replicate wells. Clonotypes that were significantly expanded in both SARS-CoV-2 spike wells and at least one common cold coronavirus spike condition were defined as cross-reactive. CDR3 homology was assessed with Levenshtein distances (stringdist) and unrooted phylogenetic trees (ape) in R version 3.6.1. TCRdb ran its own pipeline on the public reads, namely fastp trimming at Q25 and MiXCR clone calling, and kept in-frame beta chains. Each record represents a unique CDR3 protein, reported with the most common genes and DNA among its rows. The V and J calls shown here were made by TCRdb, not taken from the authors' results. The sample profile shows fewer than 12,000 distinct CDR3 sequences; around 30% of them were found once. The ten largest account for more than 7% of the sample.

On this clonotype: There is no known antigen for this receptor. Base qualities are missing; no much larger clone stands one base away.

The treatment or condition label corresponds to: approximately 9-day PBMC culture with coronavirus spike peptide pools or control peptides (ViraFEST assay). The study used the ViraFEST assay, which expanded antigen-specific T cells with peptide pools and then identified expanded clonotypes by TCR sequencing. The convalescent patients' positive SARS-CoV-2 PCR tests were from March to December 2020, which was before the Alpha, Beta and Delta variants emerged in the United States. Each well held some 2 million PBMCs cultured with roughly 10 ug/ml peptide pools in IMDM containing around 5% human AB serum and 7.5 to 10 IU/ml IL-2. On days 3 and 7, half of the culture medium was replaced with fresh IL-2-containing medium. Once the cells had been in culture for about 10 days, the EasySep CD4+ T cell isolation kit was used to isolate CD4+ T cells by negative selection. PBMCs were separated from whole blood using Ficoll-Paque Plus gradient centrifugation and then either used fresh or cryopreserved at -140C. Each culture condition was generally run in triplicate wells.

The sample consisted of CD4+ T cells from blood, cultured in vitro. This clonotype originated in a human donor who had recovered from COVID-19. Rearrangement joined TRBV30 to TRBJ1-6; 6 matching bases give a weak D call of TRBD1. The DNA is TGTGCCTGGAGTGATAACAGGGATTCACCCCTCCACTTT. The resulting protein is CAWSDNRDSPLHF.